A selection of T cell receptor beta chains follows, all from one sample in a study of CD8 T cells in ankylosing spondylitis. A single record per CDR3 protein comes from TCRdb applying MiXCR to the 5' RACE reads. The profile covers around 120,000 distinct CDR3 sequences, with roughly 15% appearing a single time and 2.5% to 3% taken by the ten largest. Input material: blood, either unsorted or a sorted T cell fraction (not recorded which). Receptor source: a female donor with ankylosing spondylitis or in good health (not recorded which). The CDR3 runs from the conserved cysteine through the conserved F or W. A D gene is named only where the DNA matches it firmly. The size entry is marked missing in some rows and otherwise reads once, few, many or a size class.

V gene: TRBV20-1; J gene: TRBJ2-3; D gene: TRBD2; clone size: many; CDR3 protein: CSARGESSGKSPSTDTQYF; CDR3 DNA: TGCAGTGCTCGCGGCGAGTCCAGCGGGAAATCTCCTAGCACAGATACGCAGTATTTT
V gene: TRBV9; J gene: TRBJ2-1; D gene: -; clone size: many; CDR3 protein: CASSVAGAAYNEQFF; CDR3 DNA: TGTGCCAGCAGCGTAGCCGGGGCAGCTTACAATGAGCAGTTCTTC
V gene: TRBV6-1; J gene: TRBJ2-3; D gene: TRBD2; clone size: few; CDR3 protein: CATARGSGPTDTQYF; CDR3 DNA: TGTGCCACCGCCCGCGGGAGCGGACCCACAGATACGCAGTATTTT
V gene: TRBV6-5; J gene: TRBJ2-5; D gene: -; clone size: -; CDR3 protein: CASSYSTGGTQYF; CDR3 DNA: TGTGCCAGCAGTTACTCGACCGGAGGGACCCAGTACTTC
V gene: TRBV30; J gene: TRBJ2-7; D gene: -; clone size: -; CDR3 protein: CAWSVKGGFHYEQYF; CDR3 DNA: TGTGCCTGGAGTGTTAAGGGGGGTTTCCACTACGAGCAGTACTTC
V gene: TRBV5-1; J gene: TRBJ2-7; D gene: TRBD1; clone size: -; CDR3 protein: CASSLDGQGSRSQYF; CDR3 DNA: TGCGCCAGCAGCTTGGATGGACAGGGCAGTCGCTCGCAGTACTTC
V gene: TRBV4-2; J gene: TRBJ1-2; D gene: TRBD1; clone size: -; CDR3 protein: CASSQAGTGAGYTF; CDR3 DNA: TGTGCCAGCAGCCAAGCCGGGACAGGGGCAGGCTACACCTTC
V gene: TRBV14; J gene: TRBJ2-7; D gene: TRBD2; clone size: -; CDR3 protein: CASSKQHTSGGTYEQYF; CDR3 DNA: TGTGCCAGCAGTAAGCAACACACTAGCGGAGGAACCTACGAGCAGTACTTC
V gene: TRBV6-2/TRBV6-3; J gene: TRBJ2-1; D gene: -; clone size: many; CDR3 protein: CASSYRGEQFF; CDR3 DNA: TGTGCCAGCAGTTACAGGGGTGAGCAGTTCTTC
V gene: TRBV12-5; J gene: TRBJ2-7; D gene: TRBD1; clone size: many; CDR3 protein: CASGLVQGQGIHEQYF; CDR3 DNA: TGTGCTAGTGGTTTGGTACAAGGACAGGGGATCCACGAGCAGTACTTC
V gene: TRBV6-1; J gene: TRBJ2-2; D gene: TRBD1; clone size: -; CDR3 protein: CASRLPPGQQNTGELFF; CDR3 DNA: TGTGCCAGCAGACTTCCCCCGGGACAGCAAAACACCGGGGAGCTGTTTTTT
V gene: TRBV5-8; J gene: TRBJ2-7; D gene: -; clone size: -; CDR3 protein: CASSRAGQREQYF; CDR3 DNA: TGTGCCAGCAGCCGGGCCGGGCAGAGGGAGCAGTACTTC
V gene: TRBV27; J gene: TRBJ2-5; D gene: -; clone size: -; CDR3 protein: CASSHPGAGVETQYF; CDR3 DNA: TGTGCCAGCAGCCACCCTGGGGCAGGGGTGGAGACCCAGTACTTC
V gene: TRBV5-6; J gene: TRBJ2-2; D gene: -; clone size: -; CDR3 protein: CASSLGPVANTGELFF; CDR3 DNA: TGTGCCAGCAGCTTAGGTCCAGTCGCGAACACCGGGGAACTGTTTTTT
V gene: TRBV5-1; J gene: TRBJ2-2; D gene: TRBD2; clone size: many; CDR3 protein: CATQRTSGAGELFF; CDR3 DNA: TGCGCCACGCAACGGACTAGCGGAGCCGGGGAGCTGTTTTTT
V gene: TRBV12-3/TRBV12-4; J gene: TRBJ2-2; D gene: TRBD2; clone size: few; CDR3 protein: CASSPGLARTGELFF; CDR3 DNA: TGTGCCAGCAGCCCCGGACTAGCGAGGACCGGGGAGCTGTTTTTT
V gene: TRBV10-3; J gene: TRBJ1-2; D gene: TRBD1; clone size: many; CDR3 protein: CAISMTGGSGYTF; CDR3 DNA: TGTGCCATCAGTATGACAGGGGGTTCTGGCTACACCTTC
V gene: TRBV20-1; J gene: TRBJ2-3; D gene: TRBD1; clone size: few; CDR3 protein: CSAYPHKGAPTDTQYF; CDR3 DNA: TGCAGTGCTTACCCGCACAAGGGGGCGCCCACAGATACGCAGTATTTT
V gene: TRBV5-1; J gene: TRBJ2-1; D gene: -; clone size: -; CDR3 protein: CASSFISESYNEQFF; CDR3 DNA: TGCGCCAGCAGCTTTATTAGCGAGTCCTACAATGAGCAGTTCTTC
V gene: TRBV20-1; J gene: TRBJ1-1; D gene: -; clone size: many; CDR3 protein: CSASVQQNTEAFF; CDR3 DNA: TGCAGTGCTAGTGTTCAGCAGAACACTGAAGCTTTCTTT
V gene: TRBV12-3/TRBV12-4; J gene: TRBJ1-1; D gene: -; clone size: few; CDR3 protein: CASRTGLWNTEAFF; CDR3 DNA: TGTGCCAGCAGGACGGGTCTGTGGAACACTGAAGCTTTCTTT